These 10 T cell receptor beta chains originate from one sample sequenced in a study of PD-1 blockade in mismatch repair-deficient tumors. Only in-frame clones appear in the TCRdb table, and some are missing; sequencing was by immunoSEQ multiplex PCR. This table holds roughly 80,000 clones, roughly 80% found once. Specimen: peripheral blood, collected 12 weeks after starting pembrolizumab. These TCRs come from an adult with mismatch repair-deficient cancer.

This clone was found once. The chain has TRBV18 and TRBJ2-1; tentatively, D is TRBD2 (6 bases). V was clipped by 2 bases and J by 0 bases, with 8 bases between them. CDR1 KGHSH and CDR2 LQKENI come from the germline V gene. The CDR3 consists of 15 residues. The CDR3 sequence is CASSPVGSSYNEQFF. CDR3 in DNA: TGTGCCAGCTCACCAGTCGGGAGCTCCTACAATGAGCAGTTCTTC.

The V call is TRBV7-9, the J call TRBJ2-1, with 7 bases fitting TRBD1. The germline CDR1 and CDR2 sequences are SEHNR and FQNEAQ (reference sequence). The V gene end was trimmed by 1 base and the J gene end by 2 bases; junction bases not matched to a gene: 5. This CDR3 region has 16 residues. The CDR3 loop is CASSLVGGSAYNEQFF. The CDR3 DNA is TGTGCCAGCAGCTTAGTAGGGGGCAGCGCCTACAATGAGCAGTTCTTC.

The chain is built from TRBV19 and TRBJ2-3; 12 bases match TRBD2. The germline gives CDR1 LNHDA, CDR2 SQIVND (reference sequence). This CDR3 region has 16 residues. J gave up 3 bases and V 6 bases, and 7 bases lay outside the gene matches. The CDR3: CASSNLAGGRTDTQYF. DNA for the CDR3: TGTGCCAGTAGCAATCTAGCGGGAGGGAGGACAGATACGCAGTATTTT.

CDR3 loop: CASSRNKPPGAEAFF. In nucleotides, the CDR3 is TGTGCCAGCTCACGCAATAAACCCCCTGGTGCTGAAGCTTTCTTT. This chain links TRBV18 with TRBJ1-1; no clear D. V was clipped by 4 bases and J by 6 bases, with 18 bases between them. This CDR3 region has 15 residues. CDR1 KGHSH and CDR2 LQKENI come from the germline V gene.

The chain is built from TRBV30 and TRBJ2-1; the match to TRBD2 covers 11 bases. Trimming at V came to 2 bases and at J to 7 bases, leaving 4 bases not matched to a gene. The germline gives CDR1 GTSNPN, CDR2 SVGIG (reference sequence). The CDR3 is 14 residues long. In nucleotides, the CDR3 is TGTGCCTGGAGTCTAGCGGGAGGATGGAATGAGCAGTTCTTC. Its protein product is CAWSLAGGWNEQFF.

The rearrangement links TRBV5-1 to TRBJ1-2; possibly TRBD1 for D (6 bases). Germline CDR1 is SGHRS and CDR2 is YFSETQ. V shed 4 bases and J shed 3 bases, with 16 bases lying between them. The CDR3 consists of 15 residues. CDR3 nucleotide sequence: TGCGCCAGCAGCAGATGGGGGGGCGAGGACTATGGCTACACCTTC. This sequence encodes CASSRWGGEDYGYTF.

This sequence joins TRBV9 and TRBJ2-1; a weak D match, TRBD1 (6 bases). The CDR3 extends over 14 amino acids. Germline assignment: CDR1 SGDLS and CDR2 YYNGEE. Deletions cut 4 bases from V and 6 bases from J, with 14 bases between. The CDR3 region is CASSHQDSPNEQFF. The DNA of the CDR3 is TGTGCCAGCAGCCACCAGGACAGCCCCAATGAGCAGTTCTTC.

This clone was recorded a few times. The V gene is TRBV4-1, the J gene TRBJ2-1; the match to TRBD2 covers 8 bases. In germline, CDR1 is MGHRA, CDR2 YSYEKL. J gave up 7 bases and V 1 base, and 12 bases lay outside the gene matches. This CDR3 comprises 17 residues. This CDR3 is CASSQGDSGATSNEQFF. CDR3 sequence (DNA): TGCGCCAGCAGCCAAGGAGATAGCGGGGCTACTAGTAATGAGCAGTTCTTC.

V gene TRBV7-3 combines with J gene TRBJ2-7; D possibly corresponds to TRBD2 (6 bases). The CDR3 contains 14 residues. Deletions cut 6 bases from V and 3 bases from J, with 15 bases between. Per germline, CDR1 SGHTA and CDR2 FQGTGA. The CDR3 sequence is CASSRGGSGYEQYF. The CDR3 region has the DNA TGTGCCAGCAGTCGAGGAGGGTCTGGCTACGAGCAGTACTTC.

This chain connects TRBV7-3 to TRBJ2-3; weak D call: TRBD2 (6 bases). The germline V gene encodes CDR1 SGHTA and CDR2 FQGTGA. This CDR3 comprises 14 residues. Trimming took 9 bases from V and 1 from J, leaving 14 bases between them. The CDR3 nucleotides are TGTGCCAGTGGGGACTTTGGGGGCACAGATACGCAGTATTTT. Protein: CASGDFGGTDTQYF.